Given below is one T cell receptor beta chain in context. This clone was counted a single time. Its antigen is still unknown. Base qualities were left out, and no much larger clone turns up one base away. The source of the sample is a study of shared clonotypes between healthy human individuals (dated by TCRdb to the early 2020s). The study in broad terms: The cohort included three men and two women between 18 and 49 years of age. Per donor, three plates each were used for CD4 naive and CD4 memory, two for CD8 naive, and one for CD8 memory. To estimate repertoire size and how much clonotypes are shared between individuals, the study performed deep sequencing of blood TCR repertoires from about 5 healthy adults. Between about 0.8 and 9 billion PBMCs per donor were obtained by leukapheresis. To increase sequencing depth and limit assay-specific biases, different laboratories used diverse techniques to prepare libraries and sequence TCR repertoires.

Via the germline V gene, CDR1 is SQVTM and CDR2 ANQGSEA. Trimming takes 4 bases from V and 2 bases from J, and the germline ends sit 12 bases apart. The CDR3 measures 13 amino acids from cysteine to phenylalanine. The retained sequence is limited to the CDR3, 39 bases, with the frame set at the first base. Healthy HIV-negative adults with no recently reported acute infections or vaccinations were included as donors. Only Caucasian adults living in Nashville, Tennessee, USA were represented among the donors. CD4+ T cells were enriched by magnetic negative selection; naive cells were then positively selected on CD45RA, and the negative fraction formed the memory subset. Blood was collected by leukapheresis, and PBMCs were isolated by Ficoll-Histopaque density gradient centrifugation and then cryopreserved in liquid nitrogen vapor phase. Analytical flow cytometry was used to check the purity and quantity of each magnetically sorted T cell population. From each sorted fraction, genomic DNA was isolated and quantified by UV absorbance on a Nanodrop 2000c.

TCR CDR3 regions were amplified from genomic DNA by multiplex PCR using the deep immunoSEQ assay. Genomic DNA extracted from each cell subset was distributed evenly over all wells of several immunoSEQ 96-well plates, and each plate served as one replicate. For sorted subsets, each replicate PCR was loaded with 200 to 250 ng genomic DNA, equivalent to about 33,000 T cell genomes. The purified libraries were quantified using a Qubit 3.0 fluorometer, sized with a Bioanalyzer 2100, and then quantified again using the KAPA Library Quantification kit. Each immunoSEQ 96-well plate was sequenced on its own single-read 150-cycle Illumina NextSeq 550 flow cell. In the source study's methods: Because only junctional sequences without quality scores were contained in the immunoSEQ output, filtering matching that applied to full-length reads could not be performed. Sequences were annotated with PyIR, a Python wrapper for IgBLAST v1.9, and V/J genes and CDR3 were assigned using IMGT germline references. Reads were filtered out if the reads had weak V/J assignments (E-value above 1e-6), no CDR3, stop codons, out-of-frame junctions, or ambiguous translated residues. A V3J clonotype was defined by an identical inferred V gene, J gene, and CDR3 amino acid sequence. Percentage overlap between repertoires was calculated by dividing the number of shared unique clonotypes by the size of the smaller repertoire. Three approaches were used to assess repertoire richness: RTK rarefaction, the Chao1 estimator, and Recon v2.1 estimates of unobserved clonotypes. Generation probabilities were computed with OLGA for all TCRbeta clonotypes obtained by the gDNA method from four donors. Drawn from immuneACCESS, this table holds only the in-frame rearrangements with V and J called that TCRdb kept. Clones are partly lost; checked studies trace under half to an unresolved V gene and leave the rest unexplained. V and J calls and clone size are given by that table; D and trimming were obtained from the DNA. In this sample the table shows millions of clones, 85% to 95% of which occur a single time. The leading ten clones occupy about 0.13% of the sample.

The investigation overall reported the following: Larger estimated clonotype richness was generally found for naive subsets than for memory subsets. The small number of donors limited the genetic and exposure-history diversity represented. Compared with non-shared clonotypes, the clonotypes found in all four sorted-subset donors had higher generation probabilities. Across a handful of donors, roughly 5.4% of naive CD4, 3.5% of naive CD8, roughly 2.2% of memory CD4, and roughly 0.41% of memory CD8 clonotypes were shared. Sampling was restricted to blood, and TCR repertoires in tissue are likely to differ from TCR repertoires in blood. Based on pairwise subsampling, the degree of clonotype sharing among donors was expected to be affected by sequencing depth. Incomplete sequencing was indicated by rarefaction of sorted-subset datasets, despite the large sequencing depth.

The sample consisted of naive CD4+ T cells sorted from blood. Interpreted using the paper, the cell subset or site label stands for: CD45RA+ positively selected. This TCR came from a man aged 18 to 30 in good health. The chain couples TRBV29-1 to TRBJ2-7; no D gene can be assigned with confidence. The DNA sequence is as follows: TGCAGCGTTGGGCTGGAGCGACCCTACGAGCAGTACTTC. Its translation reads: CSVGLERPYEQYF.